The rows below give T cell receptor beta chains drawn from one sample of a study of T cell changes during pregnancy in multiple sclerosis. Repertoires were generated with immunoSEQ multiplex PCR, while TCRdb's copy carries only in-frame clones and drops some. The data contain approximately 68,000 clones, roughly 91% of them singletons. Specimen: peripheral blood, collected in the third trimester of pregnancy. Every receptor here comes from a female donor in good health, enrolled as a control in a pregnancy study. Both conserved end residues are part of each CDR3. A D gene is named only where the DNA matches it firmly. Some rows mark clone size as missing; the rest say once, few, many or name a class of expanded clone.

TRBV7-2	TRBJ1-4	TRBD1	.	CASSSLLGQGRGEKLFF	TGTGCCAGCAGCTCGCTGCTCGGACAGGGTCGGGGTGAAAAACTGTTTTTT
TRBV19	TRBJ2-7	.	.	CASSTATHPSLEQYF	TGTGCCAGTAGCACAGCTACCCACCCCTCTCTCGAGCAGTACTTC
TRBV27	TRBJ2-7	.	.	CASSHGGGPYEQYF	TGTGCCAGCAGTCATGGGGGGGGGCCCTACGAGCAGTACTTC
TRBV18	TRBJ2-7	.	.	CASSPPPRGEQYF	TGTGCCAGCTCACCACCCCCTAGGGGCGAGCAGTACTTC
TRBV7-2	TRBJ2-2	.	.	CASSSLAEGTGELFF	TGTGCCAGCAGCTCCCTGGCGGAGGGCACCGGGGAGCTGTTTTTT
TRBV9	TRBJ2-1	.	.	CASSVVGGSEGEQFF	TGTGCCAGCAGCGTAGTAGGAGGGAGTGAGGGTGAGCAGTTCTTC
TRBV6-1	TRBJ2-7	TRBD2	once	CASHYRDYSYEQYF	TGTGCCAGCCACTACCGGGACTACAGCTACGAGCAGTACTTC
TRBV7-9	TRBJ1-1	.	.	CASSHRETIEAFF	TGTGCCAGCAGTCACCGGGAAACAATTGAAGCTTTCTTT
TRBV15	TRBJ1-4	TRBD1	.	CATSRDRQGANEKLFF	TGTGCCACCAGCAGAGACCGACAGGGAGCTAATGAAAAACTGTTTTTT
TRBV28	TRBJ2-7	.	.	CASTKGRIGAYEQYF	TGTGCCAGCACCAAAGGGAGGATTGGAGCCTACGAGCAGTACTTC
TRBV7-8	TRBJ1-1	TRBD1	.	CASSIRRTGGHAFF	TGTGCCAGCAGCATCCGGCGGACAGGGGGCCATGCTTTCTTT
TRBV18	TRBJ1-5	.	.	CASSPEEYRPQHF	TGTGCCAGCTCACCAGAAGAGTATCGGCCCCAGCATTTT
TRBV5-6	TRBJ1-1	.	.	CASSPTGNTEAFF	TGTGCCAGCAGCCCCACAGGGAACACTGAAGCTTTCTTT
TRBV19	TRBJ1-1	.	many	CASRRDPLTEAFF	TGTGCCAGTAGGAGGGATCCCCTCACTGAAGCTTTCTTT
TRBV14	TRBJ1-6	.	.	CASRIVWQEDSYNSPLHF	TGTGCCAGCAGAATCGTATGGCAGGAAGACTCCTATAATTCACCCCTCCACTTT
TRBV23-1	TRBJ2-5	.	once	CASSQSGPGEETQYF	TGCGCCAGCAGTCAATCCGGCCCTGGAGAAGAGACCCAGTACTTC
TRBV19	TRBJ1-5	TRBD1	.	CASRGQAGNQPQHF	TGTGCCAGTAGGGGACAGGCGGGCAATCAGCCCCAGCATTTT
TRBV11-2	TRBJ1-1	.	.	CASSFDRSEAFF	TGTGCCAGCAGCTTCGACAGATCTGAAGCTTTCTTT